This TCR beta chain was sequenced during a study of T cells in Graves' hyperthyroidism and ophthalmopathy. Researchers took RNA transcripts and amplified the TCR beta CDR3 regions from them. HTBI primers were the set used in a first-round RT-PCR of the TCR CDR3. Using its own MiXCR run on the multiplex PCR reads, TCRdb lists one record per CDR3 protein. The repertoire consists of around 350,000 distinct CDR3 sequences, with about 18% occurring once and the leading ten covering about 3.7%. Trimming stripped 5 bases from V and 0 bases from J, with 17 bases between. The germline V gene has CDR1 SGHTA and CDR2 FQGNSA. This CDR3 contains 17 residues. This clonotype has a count of ten or more.

The sample taken for sequencing was blood. This clonotype originated in a young woman with Graves' hyperthyroidism. The chain uses TRBV7-2 and TRBJ2-4; D is possibly TRBD1 (5 bases). The CDR3: CASSERGTSLAKNIQYF. The CDR3 coding sequence is TGTGCCAGCAGCGAAAGGGGAACTTCCCTAGCCAAAAACATTCAGTACTTC.